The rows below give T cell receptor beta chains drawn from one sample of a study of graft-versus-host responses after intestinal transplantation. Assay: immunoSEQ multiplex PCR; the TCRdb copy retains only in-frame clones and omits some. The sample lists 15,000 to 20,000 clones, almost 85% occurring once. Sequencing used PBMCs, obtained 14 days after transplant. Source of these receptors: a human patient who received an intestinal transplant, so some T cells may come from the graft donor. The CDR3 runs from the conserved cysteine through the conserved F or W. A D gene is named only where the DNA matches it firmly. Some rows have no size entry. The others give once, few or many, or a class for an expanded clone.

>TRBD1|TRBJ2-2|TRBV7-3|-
CASSLTIQTGGTGELFF
TGTGCCAGCAGCTTAACTATTCAGACAGGGGGCACCGGGGAGCTGTTTTTT
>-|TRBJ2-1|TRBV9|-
CASSPGTEPSYNEQFF
TGTGCCAGCAGCCCTGGGACCGAACCCTCCTACAATGAGCAGTTCTTC
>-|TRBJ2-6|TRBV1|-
CTSRWQCCAQSRANVLTF
TGCACCAGCAGGTGGCAATGTTGTGCACAAAGTCGGGCCAACGTCCTGACTTTC
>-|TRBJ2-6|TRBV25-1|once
CASSERGSGANVLTF
TGTGCCAGCAGTGAACGGGGATCCGGGGCCAACGTCCTGACTTTC
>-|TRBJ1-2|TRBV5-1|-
CASSFRGGPYYGYTF
TGCGCCAGCAGCTTCCGGGGAGGCCCTTACTATGGCTACACCTTC
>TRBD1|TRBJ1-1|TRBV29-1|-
CSVSSKGRGQGTEAFF
TGCAGCGTTTCATCTAAAGGGAGGGGGCAAGGTACTGAAGCTTTCTTT
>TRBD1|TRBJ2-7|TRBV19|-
CASSSARGREQYF
TGTGCCAGTAGTTCTGCCAGGGGGCGCGAGCAGTACTTC
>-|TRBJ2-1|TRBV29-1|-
CSVTPGIRDNEQFF
TGCAGCGTTACTCCGGGAATCCGGGACAATGAGCAGTTCTTC
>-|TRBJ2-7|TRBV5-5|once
CASSHTVEDYEQYF
TGTGCCAGCAGTCACACAGTGGAGGACTACGAGCAGTACTTC
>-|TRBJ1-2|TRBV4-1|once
CASSQDGVTTYGYTF
TGCGCCAGCAGCCAAGATGGGGTCACTACCTATGGCTACACCTTC
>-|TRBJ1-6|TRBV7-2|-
CASSPYETPLHF
TGTGCCAGCAGCCCATACGAAACACCCCTCCACTTT
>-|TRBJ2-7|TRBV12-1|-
CASSPKRDADDEQYF
TGTGCCAGCAGCCCAAAACGGGACGCGGATGACGAGCAGTACTTC
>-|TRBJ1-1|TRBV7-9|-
CASSITNTEAFF
TGTGCCAGCAGCATAACCAACACTGAAGCTTTCTTT
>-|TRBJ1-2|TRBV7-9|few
CASSLNYGDGYTF
TGTGCCAGCAGCTTAAATTATGGGGATGGCTACACCTTC
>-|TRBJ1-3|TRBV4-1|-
CASSQQGRTGNTIYF
TGCGCCAGCAGCCAACAGGGGCGCACTGGAAACACCATATATTTT
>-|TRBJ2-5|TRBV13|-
CASSAPLGGWETQYF
TGTGCCAGCAGCGCGCCATTAGGGGGTTGGGAGACCCAGTACTTC